These T cell receptor beta chains were read from a single sample in a study of a mutant IDH1 vaccine in newly diagnosed glioma. No antigens are known for them. Clones were read by immunoSEQ multiplex PCR, and TCRdb kept only the in-frame ones, dropping some. The sample includes about 58,000 clones, roughly 76% seen only once; the top ten take 4.5% to 6%. The sample here was PBMCs, taken from a glioma patient whose treatment included an IDH1 peptide vaccine. These receptors were taken from a man aged 35-49 years with glioma. Each CDR3 is given with its conserved first and last residue. The D gene is left open where the match is weak. Rows give clone size only sometimes, using once, few, many, or a class for an expanded clone.

j_gene | v_gene | abundance | d_gene | CDR3aa | CDR3nt
TRBJ2-7 | TRBV7-8 | once | NA | CASSSRVRELEQYF | TGTGCCAGCAGCTCGAGAGTAAGGGAGCTCGAGCAGTACTTC
TRBJ2-5 | TRBV7-9 | NA | NA | CASRRTGEETQYF | TGTGCCAGCAGAAGAACGGGGGAAGAGACCCAGTACTTC
TRBJ1-2 | TRBV6-5 | few | NA | CASSYSNSLGGYTF | TGTGCCAGCAGTTACTCGAACTCCCTGGGAGGCTACACCTTC
TRBJ1-4 | TRBV5-1 | NA | NA | CASSLFTSTEKLFF | TGCGCCAGCAGCCTCTTCACGAGCACTGAAAAACTGTTTTTT
TRBJ1-1 | TRBV2 | few | TRBD1 | CASSEDRADTEAFF | TGTGCCAGCAGTGAGGACAGGGCGGACACTGAAGCTTTCTTT
TRBJ2-7 | TRBV30 | NA | NA | CAWRRGGSSYEQYF | TGTGCCTGGAGGAGGGGGGGATCCTCCTACGAGCAGTACTTC
TRBJ1-1 | TRBV5-4 | few | TRBD1 | CASSSQGGTEAFF | TGTGCCAGCAGCTCCCAGGGGGGCACTGAAGCTTTCTTT
TRBJ2-7 | TRBV28 | NA | TRBD1 | CASTERQGNSYEQYF | TGTGCCAGCACCGAACGACAGGGTAACTCCTACGAGCAGTACTTC
TRBJ1-4 | TRBV2 | NA | NA | CASSGTIATNEKLFF | TGTGCCAGCAGCGGGACAATTGCAACTAATGAAAAACTGTTTTTT
TRBJ2-1 | TRBV15 | NA | TRBD2 | CATSSGSGGATNEQFF | TGTGCCACCAGCAGTGGTAGCGGGGGGGCCACCAATGAGCAGTTCTTC
TRBJ1-2 | TRBV11-2 | NA | TRBD1 | CASSSFRDSNYGYTF | TGTGCCAGCAGCTCCTTCCGGGACAGTAACTATGGCTACACCTTC
TRBJ2-6 | TRBV2 | NA | NA | CASSEGFNSGANVLTF | TGTGCCAGCAGTGAAGGGTTCAACTCTGGGGCCAACGTCCTGACTTTC
TRBJ2-1 | TRBV5-1 | NA | TRBD1 | CASQTGGGRHEQFF | TGCGCCAGCCAAACAGGGGGTGGTCGTCATGAGCAGTTCTTC
TRBJ2-3 | TRBV9 | few | TRBD1 | CASSVGTGPTDTQYF | TGTGCCAGCAGCGTTGGGACAGGCCCCACAGATACGCAGTATTTT
TRBJ1-4 | TRBV4-2 | once | TRBD1 | CASSQDTDRGGEKLFF | TGTGCCAGCAGCCAAGATACCGACAGGGGGGGCGAAAAACTGTTTTTT
TRBJ2-5 | TRBV13 | NA | NA | CASSLRPGTEETQYF | TGTGCCAGCAGCTTACGTCCAGGGACTGAAGAGACCCAGTACTTC
TRBJ1-3 | TRBV28 | NA | NA | CASSLFLTTGNTIYF | TGTGCCAGCAGTTTATTCTTAACGACTGGAAACACCATATATTTT
TRBJ2-5 | TRBV11-2 | once | TRBD2 | CASRAGGKTQYF | TGTGCCAGCAGAGCGGGGGGAAAGACCCAGTACTTC
TRBJ1-5 | TRBV30 | NA | NA | CAWSALRRNQPQHF | TGTGCCTGGAGTGCCTTACGACGCAATCAGCCCCAGCATTTT
TRBJ2-3 | TRBV10-2 | NA | NA | CASSGLLATDTQYF | TGCGCCAGCAGCGGATTACTAGCAACAGATACGCAGTATTTT
TRBJ2-7 | TRBV2 | NA | TRBD1 | CATKDRGSYEQYF | TGTGCCACCAAGGACAGGGGATCCTACGAGCAGTACTTC
TRBJ2-2 | TRBV7-6 | once | NA | CASRRHQQGRGDTGELFF | TGTGCCAGCAGGCGTCACCAACAGGGCCGGGGGGACACCGGGGAGCTGTTTTTT
TRBJ1-4 | TRBV13 | NA | NA | CASSLWTDNEKLFF | TGTGCCAGCAGCTTATGGACAGATAATGAAAAACTGTTTTTT
TRBJ2-1 | TRBV11-1 | NA | TRBD2 | CASSPSGIAYNEQFF | TGTGCCAGCAGCCCAAGCGGGATTGCCTACAATGAGCAGTTCTTC
TRBJ2-3 | TRBV6-4 | NA | NA | CASSDGGSTDTQYF | TGTGCCAGCAGTGACGGCGGGAGCACAGATACGCAGTATTTT
TRBJ2-3 | TRBV7-8 | NA | NA | CASSPLLGVTDTQYF | TGTGCCAGCAGCCCTCTCCTGGGGGTCACAGATACGCAGTATTTT